This TCR beta chain was observed in a study of shared clonotypes between healthy human individuals. Genomic DNA of every subset was divided equally among multiple immunoSEQ plates. TCRdb's copy holds only in-frame clones and misses some; the assay was immunoSEQ multiplex PCR. This table has some 480,000 clones, approximately 79% appearing once. Germline lookup yields CDR1 SQVTM and CDR2 ANQGSEA. This CDR3 contains 12 residues. Regarding the study as a whole: Only blood was sampled, and tissue TCR repertoires likely differ from blood ones.

Remarks on this clone: Its antigen is still unknown. Being one base from a much bigger clone, this may be a read error.

This receptor was taken from a middle-aged woman in good health. Some clones in this sample may be carry-over from other donors' samples. The rearrangement uses TRBV29-1 and TRBJ1-2, with D uncertain. Sequencing was carried out using PBMCs. The CDR3 region is CSVVWTNYGCTF. Here the CDR3 DNA reads TGCAGCGTTGTCTGGACGAACTATGGCTGCACCTTC.